This TCR beta chain was sequenced in a study of beta chain features in type 1 diabetes. Study-wide results and caveats: When Type 1 diabetes patients were examined, their TCRB CDR3s proved moderately but significantly shorter in all four CD4+ subsets. Type 1 diabetes patients showed fewer insertions and more deletions at VDJ junctions.

Worth noting for this clone: The antigen remains unidentified.

Since all of the isolated RNA was reverse transcribed, expressed TCRB transcripts were what got sequenced. Using immunoSEQ multiplex PCR, the repertoire was profiled, and TCRdb retains in-frame clones only, with some absent. The sample consists of about 230,000 clones, approximately 16% of them appearing once. V was trimmed by 2 bases and J by 0 bases, leaving 7 bases between them. This CDR3 is built from 13 residues. CDR1 and CDR2 (germline): SQVTM, ANQGSEA. This chain links TRBV29-1 with TRBJ1-1; unclear D gene. The sequencing sample was made of naive CD4+ T cells from blood. The receptor was derived from a man aged 30 to 39 with type 1 diabetes. The CDR3 bases are TGCAGCGTTGAAAGCAGGCTGAACACTGAAGCTTTCTTT. It yields the protein CSVESRLNTEAFF.